A single sample gave rise to the 30 T cell receptor beta chains below, sequenced in a study of blood T cell repertoires in COVID-19. The data were produced by immunoSEQ multiplex PCR, yet TCRdb's version contains in-frame clones alone and is incomplete. The sample gives some 150,000 clones, around 90% of which show up once; around 3.9% is in the top ten. The sample comprised peripheral blood. These receptors were obtained from a woman aged 55-69 years who had recovered from COVID-19.

The chain couples TRBV28 to TRBJ1-5, with D tentatively TRBD1 (5 bases). This CDR3 is built from 15 residues. Germline values: CDR1 MDHEN, CDR2 SYDVKM. Trimming shortened V by 3 bases and J by 4 bases, and 13 bases separated the two germline ends. CDR3 residues: CASSFAGRTNQPQHF. The CDR3 DNA is TGTGCCAGCAGTTTCGCGGGGCGGACGAATCAGCCCCAGCATTTT. The full variable domain, completed using reference TRBV28 and TRBJ1-5, is DVKVTQSSRYLVKRTGEKVFLECVQDMDHENMFWYRQDPGLGLRLIYFSYDVKMKEKGDIPEGYSVSREKKERFSLILESASTNQTSMYLCASSFAGRTNQPQHFGDGTRLSIL.

The rearrangement joins TRBV6-5 to TRBJ2-3; D gene ambiguous. Trimming took 6 bases from V and 0 from J, leaving 7 bases between them. This CDR3 is built from 13 residues. CDR1 and CDR2 (germline): MNHEY, SVGAGI. CDR3 in amino acids: CASREPSTDTQYF. The CDR3 nucleotides read TGTGCCAGCAGAGAGCCTAGCACAGATACGCAGTATTTT.

The CDR3 sequence is CASSLESGQGLGYTF. The CDR3 DNA reads TGTGCCAGCAGCCTTGAATCCGGACAGGGCCTTGGCTACACCTTC. The chain uses TRBV3-1 (or the pseudogene TRBV3-2) and TRBJ1-2; 8 nucleotides align to TRBD1. V shed 4 bases and J 7 bases; nucleotides not matched to a gene: 11. This CDR3 spans 15 amino acids. Germline values: CDR1 LGHDT, CDR2 YNNKEL (reference sequence).

The chain is built from TRBV29-1 and TRBJ2-3, with 7 bases identical to TRBD2. J was trimmed by 4 bases and V by 3 bases; bases with no gene match: 10. This CDR3 has 15 residues. Germline CDR1 and CDR2: SQVTM and ANQGSEA. CDR3 loop: CSVDGGTWGADTQYF. CDR3 bases: TGCAGCGTTGACGGGGGGACTTGGGGGGCAGATACGCAGTATTTT.

This chain uses TRBV4-3 with TRBJ1-5; 7 bases are shared with TRBD1. The germline V gene encodes CDR1 LGHNA and CDR2 YSLEER. This CDR3 spans 20 amino acids. With 3 bases clipped from V and 3 bases from J, the junction kept 20 bases outside the gene matches. CDR3 sequence (DNA): TGCGCCAGCAGCCAGGATCTTGGGGACCGTTGGACAGGAGACAATCAGCCCCAGCATTTT. Translating it yields CASSQDLGDRWTGDNQPQHF.

The table lists this clone with a few counts. This CDR3 is also generated by other DNA sequences in the sample. The rearrangement joins TRBV5-4 to TRBJ2-5; 7 bases fit TRBD1. With 3 bases clipped from V and 5 bases from J, the junction kept 4 bases outside the gene matches. The CDR3 length is 13 residues. The germline CDR1 and CDR2 sequences are SGHNT and YYREEE (reference sequence). CDR3 DNA: TGTGCCAGCAGCTGGCGAGGGGGCGAGACCCAGTACTTC. Translated: CASSWRGGETQYF.

This clone was recorded at least ten times. The gene calls are TRBV6-6 and TRBJ2-2, with 9 bases lining up with TRBD1. The V and J ends lost 4 bases and 5 bases, in that order; junction bases with no gene match: 5. The CDR3 is 15 amino acids. The V gene's germline CDR1 is MNHNY and CDR2 SVGAGI (reference sequence). The CDR3: CASSLQGAPTGELFF. CDR3 coding DNA: TGTGCCAGCAGTTTACAGGGGGCGCCGACCGGGGAGCTGTTTTTT.

This clone came up a few times. In DNA, the CDR3 is TGTGCCAGCTCAGTAGGGGACAGTCACGAGCAGTACTTC. Translation gives CASSVGDSHEQYF. The rearrangement uses TRBV18 and TRBJ2-7, with TRBD1 identical over 7 bases. After removal of 5 bases from V and 5 bases from J, the junction contained 6 bases not matched to a gene. The CDR3 is made up of 13 amino acids. The germline V gene encodes CDR1 KGHSH and CDR2 LQKENI. The entire variable domain, with the rest obtained from reference TRBV18 and TRBJ2-7, is as follows: NAGVMQNPRHLVRRRGQEARLRCSPMKGHSHVYWYRQLPEEGLKFMVYLQKENIIDESGMPKERFSAEFPKEGPSILRIQQVVRGDSAAYFCASSVGDSHEQYFGPGTRLTVT.

The chain is built from TRBV5-1 and TRBJ1-1; D possibly corresponds to TRBD1 (5 bases). Per the germline V gene, CDR1 is SGHRS and CDR2 is YFSETQ. Trimming removed 0 bases at V and 0 bases at J, with 15 bases between. This CDR3 has 17 residues. The CDR3 loop reads CASSLEGLRGVNTEAFF. CDR3 bases: TGCGCCAGCAGCTTGGAGGGCCTCCGGGGGGTGAACACTGAAGCTTTCTTT.

The chain combines TRBV2 with TRBJ2-6, with 11 nucleotides matching TRBD1. Germline-derived CDR1 and CDR2 are SNHLY and FYNNEI. V lost 7 bases to trimming and J lost 0 bases; unmatched junction nucleotides: 5. The CDR3 length is 17 residues. CDR3: CASTAGTGGSGANVLTF. The DNA for the CDR3 is TGTGCCAGCACTGCCGGGACAGGGGGCTCTGGGGCCAACGTCCTGACTTTC.

V is TRBV18 and J is TRBJ1-2; the D is unclear. Germline values: CDR1 KGHSH, CDR2 LQKENI. The CDR3 runs to 15 residues. Trimming left V 3 bases short and J 4 bases short, with 15 bases between. The CDR3 protein is CASSPPTQVIYGYTF. DNA for the CDR3: TGTGCCAGCTCACCTCCCACTCAGGTGATCTATGGCTACACCTTC.

V gene TRBV5-1 combines with J gene TRBJ1-1; perhaps TRBD1 as D (5 bases). V lost 4 bases, J lost 5 bases, and 18 bases lay in between. This CDR3 spans 15 amino acids. CDR1 and CDR2 (germline): SGHRS, YFSETQ. The CDR3 coding sequence is TGCGCCAGCAGCCAGGTCTCGGGGGGTGGGACTGAAGCTTTCTTT. Its translation: CASSQVSGGGTEAFF.

The chain links TRBV19 to TRBJ1-2; D is unresolved. The CDR3 is made up of 15 amino acids. Germline V gene lookup returns CDR1 LNHDA and CDR2 SQIVND (reference sequence). The V and J ends lost 5 bases and 2 bases respectively, with 15 bases between them. CDR3 protein: CASSPDSYGNYGYTF. The CDR3 DNA is TGTGCCAGTAGTCCTGACTCATACGGGAACTATGGCTACACCTTC.

The rearrangement links TRBV10-3 to TRBJ1-5; 8 positions match TRBD1. This CDR3 has 15 residues. Germline CDR1 ENHRY, CDR2 SYGVKD. Unmatched junction bases numbered 8, after V lost 3 bases and J lost 7 bases. CDR3 in amino acids: CAISDRQGTGQPQHF. DNA for the CDR3: TGTGCCATCAGTGATCGGCAGGGGACAGGACAGCCCCAGCATTTT.

The chain couples TRBV28 to TRBJ1-5, with D perhaps matching TRBD1 (5 bases). Germline lookup yields CDR1 MDHEN and CDR2 SYDVKM. The germline V and J ends were trimmed by 6 bases and 9 bases, with 15 bases remaining between them. The CDR3 is made up of 13 amino acids. CDR3 region: CASSRWGTAPQHF. The CDR3 bases are TGTGCCAGCAGCCGTTGGGGCACCGCGCCCCAGCATTTT.

The gene calls are TRBV5-5 and TRBJ2-7; D is unclear. This CDR3 region has 13 residues. V lost 7 bases to trimming and J lost 2 bases, with 13 bases between them. The germline gives CDR1 SGHKS, CDR2 YYEKEE (reference sequence). The CDR3 here is CASGASSTYEQYF. The CDR3 bases are TGTGCCAGCGGAGCAAGCAGTACCTACGAGCAGTACTTC.

This rearrangement joins TRBV28 to TRBJ2-7; no reliable D call. The CDR3 spans 11 residues. Trimming pared 4 bases from V and 2 bases from J, leaving 3 bases between. Germline loops: CDR1 MDHEN, CDR2 SYDVKM. This CDR3 reads CASSSTYEQYF. CDR3 nucleotide sequence: TGTGCCAGCAGTTCTACCTACGAGCAGTACTTC.

This clone was seen only a few times. This chain uses TRBV14 with TRBJ1-1; no reliable D call. This CDR3 region has 13 residues. Trimming removed 1 base from V and 1 base from J, with 4 bases in between. Germline V gene sequence: CDR1 SGHDN, CDR2 FVKESK. DNA of the CDR3: TGTGCCAGCAGCCAAGGGCAGAACACTGAAGCTTTCTTT. Translated, it gives CASSQGQNTEAFF.

This clone appeared a single time. V and J are TRBV5-1 and TRBJ2-1; possible D gene TRBD2, 6 bases. CDR3 length: 15 amino acids. From germline, CDR1 is SGHRS and CDR2 YFSETQ. V was shortened by 0 bases and J by 8 bases, with 15 bases between the two germline ends. DNA for the CDR3: TGCGCCAGCAGCTTGGGAGCGGCGCGGGGAGATGAGCAGTTCTTC. It is translated as CASSLGAARGDEQFF.

The chain combines TRBV5-1 with TRBJ2-5, with TRBD1 as a possible D gene (6 bases). V was shortened by 2 bases and J by 2 bases, with 7 bases between the two germline ends. The CDR3 spans 13 residues. The germline CDR1 and CDR2 sequences are SGHRS and YFSETQ. For the CDR3, the DNA is TGCGCCAGCAGCTTCGGACAGCAAGAGACCCAGTACTTC. This translates into CASSFGQQETQYF.

This chain connects TRBV7-9 to TRBJ1-1; 8 nucleotides line up with TRBD1. The ends lost 4 bases at V and 4 bases at J; junction bases unmatched: 8. CDR1 and CDR2 from the germline V gene are SEHNR and FQNEAQ (reference sequence). The CDR3 length is 15 residues. CDR3 loop: CASSSYVDRGTEAFF. In DNA, the CDR3 is TGTGCCAGCAGCTCTTATGTTGACAGGGGCACTGAAGCTTTCTTT.

CDR3 in DNA: TGTGCCAGCAGCTTAACGTCCCGGGGGACCCAGTACTTC. This codes for CASSLTSRGTQYF. J is TRBJ2-5 and V is TRBV7-8; possible D gene TRBD2, 5 bases. V was pared by 2 bases and J by 7 bases, with 11 bases between. The V gene's germline CDR1 is SGHVS and CDR2 FQNEAQ. This CDR3 region has 13 residues.

This clone was seen repeatedly, ten times or more. The chain couples TRBV29-1 to TRBJ2-3; the D gene is possibly TRBD1 (5 bases). Germline-derived CDR1 and CDR2 are SQVTM and ANQGSEA. Trimming removed 1 base from V and 0 bases from J, with 8 bases in between. The CDR3 spans 14 residues. The CDR3 DNA is TGCAGCGTTGAAGGTCCAGGGAGCACAGATACGCAGTATTTT. It yields the protein CSVEGPGSTDTQYF.

The V and J genes are TRBV19 and TRBJ2-4; the match to TRBD1 covers 7 bases. The length of the CDR3 is 15 residues. CDR1 is LNHDA, CDR2 SQIVND, per germline (reference sequence). After removal of 3 bases from V and 2 bases from J, the junction contained 4 bases not matched to a gene. As DNA, the CDR3 is TGTGCCAGTAGTATCGACAGGGCCCCCAAAAACATTCAGTACTTC. Translating gives CASSIDRAPKNIQYF. Full variable domain (outside the CDR3, taken from reference TRBV19 and TRBJ2-4): DGGITQSPKYLFRKEGQNVTLSCEQNLNHDAMYWYRQDPGQGLRLIYYSQIVNDFQKGDIAEGYSVSREKKESFPLTVTSAQKNPTAFYLCASSIDRAPKNIQYFGAGTRLSVL.

A single count supports this clone. CDR3 region: CASSPRTGSIGQPQHF. Here the CDR3 DNA reads TGTGCCAGCAGCCCCCGGACAGGGTCGATAGGCCAGCCCCAGCATTTT. The chain employs TRBV28 and TRBJ1-5; 8 bases are a match to TRBD1. V lost 6 bases to trimming and J lost 7 bases; unmatched junction nucleotides: 14. The germline gives CDR1 MDHEN, CDR2 SYDVKM. The CDR3 consists of 16 residues. Full variable domain (missing parts from reference TRBV28 and TRBJ1-5): DVKVTQSSRYLVKRTGEKVFLECVQDMDHENMFWYRQDPGLGLRLIYFSYDVKMKEKGDIPEGYSVSREKKERFSLILESASTNQTSMYLCASSPRTGSIGQPQHFGDGTRLSIL.

The rearrangement uses TRBV10-3 and TRBJ1-6; 10 bases map to TRBD1. Losses at the gene ends were 3 bases for V and 9 bases for J; bases not matched to a gene: 11. Germline V gene lookup returns CDR1 ENHRY and CDR2 SYGVKD. This CDR3 spans 17 amino acids. The CDR3, as DNA: TGTGCCATCAGTGAATACGTGTCGGGACAGGGGTTTTCACCCCTCCACTTT. Its protein is CAISEYVSGQGFSPLHF.

The V and J genes are TRBV7-3 and TRBJ2-3; D is possibly TRBD2 (5 bases). The CDR3 has 14 amino acids. V was cut by 2 bases and J by 3 bases, with 9 bases left in between. Germline lookup yields CDR1 SGHTA and CDR2 FQGTGA. CDR3 nucleotide sequence: TGTGCCAGCAGCTTATTGAGCGGAACAGATACGCAGTATTTT. Translation gives CASSLLSGTDTQYF.

V is TRBV5-1 and J is TRBJ2-2, with TRBD1 matching over 9 bases. The germline gives CDR1 SGHRS, CDR2 YFSETQ. The ends lost 3 bases at V and 6 bases at J; junction bases unmatched: 9. CDR3 length equals 16 residues. CDR3 sequence: CASSWTGQGEAGELFF. The CDR3 DNA follows: TGCGCCAGCAGCTGGACGGGACAGGGCGAGGCCGGGGAGCTGTTTTTT.

This chain links TRBV19 with TRBJ2-5; D perhaps matches TRBD1 (5 bases). Germline CDR1 reads LNHDA; CDR2 reads SQIVND (reference sequence). The germline V and J ends were trimmed by 3 bases and 2 bases, with 7 bases remaining between them. This CDR3 region has 13 residues. The CDR3 loop reads CASSMRQQETQYF. CDR3 nucleotides: TGTGCCAGTAGTATGAGACAGCAAGAGACCCAGTACTTC.

The chain recombines TRBV5-6 with TRBJ2-7; TRBD1 matches at 12 bases. Germline V lookup: CDR1 SGHDT, CDR2 YYEEEE. Trimming took 4 bases from V and 5 from J; bases not matched to a gene: 1. CDR3 length: 13 amino acids. This CDR3 reads CASSGTGGDEQYF. CDR3 sequence (DNA): TGTGCCAGCAGCGGGACAGGGGGCGACGAGCAGTACTTC.